This TCR beta chain comes out of a study of post-analysis software for immune sequencing data (dated by TCRdb to about 2015). The study in broad terms: Relapsing-remitting, secondary progressive and progressive-relapsing multiple sclerosis were recorded as disease courses, and subtype annotation was lacking for some patients. Patient repertoires were compared against about a dozen previously published healthy control repertoires from donors aged 6 to 25 years. A subset of samples was prepared in parallel using single-end sample barcoding, then pooled and co-amplified after Illumina adapter ligation.

The library was built by means of PCR. Sequenced using an Illumina HiSeq 2500. To reduce PCR and sequencing biases, unique molecular identifiers were incorporated into the TCR beta cDNA libraries. Approximately 500,000 cDNA molecules were obtained per 1 to 10 million input T cells, so each molecule approximated one T cell. The patient libraries were prepared and sequenced using the same protocol as the earlier healthy control dataset. Samples belonging to the same batch were prepared together, multiplexed and sequenced on a shared HiSeq lane. The source study handled its data this way. MIGEC handled the raw barcoded reads, throwing out single-read molecular identifier groups before consensus assembly and CDR3 extraction. VDJtools was used for post-analysis of the clonotype tables, and diversity was normalized by down-sampling every dataset to the size of the smallest sample. Repertoire overlap clustering matched CDR3 amino acid but not nucleotide sequences to correct batch-related cross-sample contamination. TCRdb reanalyzed the raw reads on its own, using fastp at Q25 for trimming and MiXCR for clone calling, and kept in-frame beta chains. Entries are consolidated by CDR3 protein sequence, retaining the most common genes and DNA. The V and J calls reflect TCRdb's pipeline rather than the authors' work. The sample records more than 450,000 distinct CDR3 sequences, roughly 46% of which are singletons. Jointly, the top ten make up 1.5% to 2% of the sample.

The table lists this clonotype with a few counts. The specificity of this receptor is unknown. No much larger clone exists at a distance of one base, and base qualities are not known. V is trimmed back by 5 bases and J by 7 bases, and the junction contains 5 bases that no gene match accounts for. The germline V gene (reference sequence) provides CDR1 SEHNR and CDR2 FQNEAQ. From cysteine to phenylalanine, the CDR3 is 12 amino acids long. CDR3 DNA is the only sequence kept; it has 36 bases, read in frame from the first base. To demonstrate the VDJtools post-analysis software, TCR beta repertoires were profiled from the peripheral blood of roughly 14 young patients with multiple sclerosis. The multiple sclerosis patients were children and adolescents ranging in age from 6 to 15 years. Here is what the overall study found, with its caveats: The control group was slightly older than the multiple sclerosis patient group. Direct clustering with F measure revealed strong co-clustering of samples prepared in the same batch, which led to a batch-effect correction. Compared with controls, multiple sclerosis patients had significantly lower normalized Chao1 diversity, a finding suggesting substantial peripheral T-cell clonal expansion. Patients showed significantly higher frequencies than controls for several TRBV segments, among them TRBV5-6, TRBV5-1 and TRBV20-1.

This receptor was obtained from a girl aged 5-17 years with multiple sclerosis. The sample taken for sequencing was blood. The chain employs TRBV7-9 and TRBJ2-7, and 7 junction bases match TRBD1. The DNA sequence reads TGTGCCAGCAGCCCTCCGGACAGGGAGCAGTACTTC. Translated, this gives CASSPPDREQYF.